The 25 T cell receptor beta chains below all came from one sample that was sequenced in a study of PD-L1 blockade in urothelial cancer. The data were produced by immunoSEQ multiplex PCR, yet TCRdb's version contains in-frame clones alone and is incomplete. The sample carries roughly 130,000 clones, 84% recorded once. As for time point: pretreatment peripheral blood. The specimen comprised PBMCs, sampled around atezolizumab (anti-PD-L1) treatment. All receptors derive from a man aged 50-59 years with urothelial cancer.

This chain connects TRBV11-2 to TRBJ1-2; D remains ambiguous. V was pared by 1 base and J by 8 bases, with 14 bases between. The germline CDR1 and CDR2 sequences are SGHAT and FQNNGV. CDR3 length: 14 amino acids. The DNA of the CDR3 is TGTGCCAGCAGCTTAGTTACGGAGCTCGGGGGCTACACCTTC. Amino acids: CASSLVTELGGYTF.

The V and J genes are TRBV4-2 and TRBJ2-2, with a tentative D call TRBD2 (5 bases). The CDR3 runs to 17 residues. CDR1 and CDR2 (germline): LGHNA, YNFKEQ. V was cut by 1 base and J by 0 bases, with 12 bases left in between. The CDR3 loop is CASSQGDWTPNTGELFF. The CDR3 nucleotides read TGTGCCAGCAGCCAAGGTGACTGGACTCCGAACACCGGGGAGCTGTTTTTT.

The chain uses TRBV4-1 and TRBJ2-1, with 14 bases that match TRBD2. The germline gives CDR1 MGHRA, CDR2 YSYEKL. Trimming at V came to 1 base and at J to 4 bases, leaving 6 bases not matched to a gene. The CDR3 spans 18 residues. DNA of the CDR3: TGCGCCAGCAGCCAAGGACTAGCGGGAGGGCCGCAGTACAATGAGCAGTTCTTC. This gives the protein CASSQGLAGGPQYNEQFF.

The chain is built from TRBV18 and TRBJ2-2, with D possibly TRBD2 on 5 matching bases. The ends were cut back, 3 bases at V and 6 bases at J, with 17 bases in the middle. The CDR3 loop spans 16 amino acids. CDR1 and CDR2 from the germline V gene are KGHSH and LQKENI. This chain's CDR3 is CASSPTDSGMAGELFF. The CDR3 DNA sequence: TGTGCCAGCTCACCGACCGACTCGGGGATGGCCGGGGAGCTGTTTTTT.

This clone showed up just once. The chain joins TRBV23-1 to TRBJ2-5; D is unresolved. TRBV23-1 is known as an ORF, though its function is uncertain. With 0 bases removed from V and 6 bases from J, the gap between germline ends came to 23 bases. CDR3 length: 18 amino acids. The CDR3 reads CASSQSRPEPETLKTQYF. CDR3 nucleotides: TGCGCCAGCAGTCAATCGAGGCCGGAGCCCGAGACGTTAAAGACCCAGTACTTC.

V gene TRBV7-9 combines with J gene TRBJ2-7, with D possibly TRBD1 on 5 matching bases. CDR3 length: 13 residues. Germline loops: CDR1 SEHNR, CDR2 FQNEAQ (reference sequence). V lost 5 bases and J lost 3, with 11 bases in between. The CDR3 coding sequence is TGTGCCAGCAGCCCTCTGGGGCTCTACGAGCAGTACTTC. It is translated as CASSPLGLYEQYF.

The rearrangement uses TRBV11-2 and TRBJ1-3; 7 nucleotides line up with TRBD1. Germline CDR1 reads SGHAT; CDR2 reads FQNNGV. The CDR3 contains 17 residues. The J segment lost 0 bases and the V segment lost 0 bases, leaving 5 bases of the junction unmatched. In DNA, the CDR3 is TGTGCCAGCAGCTTAGATGCCAGGGGGGACTCTGGAAACACCATATATTTT. It codes for CASSLDARGDSGNTIYF. The full variable domain, its missing parts supplied by reference TRBV11-2 and TRBJ1-3, is EAGVAQSPRYKIIEKRQSVAFWCNPISGHATLYWYQQILGQGPKLLIQFQNNGVVDDSQLPKDRFSAERLKGVDSTLKIQPAKLEDSAVYLCASSLDARGDSGNTIYFGEGSWLTVV.

J is TRBJ1-2 and V is TRBV27; D is possibly TRBD1 (6 bases). The CDR3 runs 16 residues. CDR1 MNHEY and CDR2 SMNVEV come from the germline V gene (reference sequence). V lost 4 bases, J lost 2 bases, and 17 bases lay in between. The CDR3 here is CASSSLLGGGNYGYTF. For the CDR3, the DNA is TGTGCCAGCAGTTCTCTGTTGGGTGGGGGCAACTATGGCTACACCTTC.

The chain employs TRBV27 and TRBJ2-1; D uncertain. The CDR3 totals 18 residues. V lost 0 bases, J lost 0 bases, and 15 bases lay in between. Per germline, CDR1 MNHEY and CDR2 SMNVEV (reference sequence). The CDR3 loop is CASSLSDWVRSSYNEQFF. DNA of the CDR3: TGTGCCAGCAGTTTATCCGATTGGGTCCGGAGCTCCTACAATGAGCAGTTCTTC.

The V call is TRBV19, the J call TRBJ1-1; 7 positions match TRBD1. V shed 6 bases, J shed 2 bases, and the junction held 9 bases outside the gene matches. The germline V gene has CDR1 LNHDA and CDR2 SQIVND (reference sequence). The CDR3 sequence is 15 residues long. CDR3: CASSLSGTVNTEAFF. The CDR3 DNA is TGTGCCAGTAGCCTCTCCGGGACAGTTAACACTGAAGCTTTCTTT.

This clone was seen more than once but under ten times. The rearrangement uses TRBV28 and TRBJ1-4; D remains ambiguous. Deletions cut 6 bases from V and 8 bases from J, with 19 bases between. From germline, CDR1 is MDHEN and CDR2 SYDVKM. The CDR3 has 15 amino acids. CDR3 coding DNA: TGTGCCAGCAGGGGAGAAGACCTGATAGGAGAAAAACTGTTTTTT. This gives the protein CASRGEDLIGEKLFF.

The CDR3 sequence is CAWSLAGGLNEQFF. For the CDR3, the DNA is TGTGCCTGGAGCCTAGCGGGAGGGCTCAATGAGCAGTTCTTC. This sequence joins TRBV30 and TRBJ2-1; 12 bases fit TRBD2. The V segment lost 3 bases and the J segment 6 bases; nucleotides outside the gene matches: 3. The CDR3 has 14 amino acids. Germline CDR1 reads GTSNPN; CDR2 reads SVGIG (reference sequence).

This chain connects TRBV18 to TRBJ1-3, with D unresolved. Deletions cut 2 bases from V and 0 bases from J, with 5 bases between. The CDR3 is 14 amino acids. Germline CDR1 KGHSH, CDR2 LQKENI. CDR3 sequence: CASSPSLSGNTIYF. The CDR3 DNA is TGTGCCAGCTCACCATCTCTCTCTGGAAACACCATATATTTT. Drawing the rest from reference TRBV18 and TRBJ1-3, the complete variable domain is NAGVMQNPRHLVRRRGQEARLRCSPMKGHSHVYWYRQLPEEGLKFMVYLQKENIIDESGMPKERFSAEFPKEGPSILRIQQVVRGDSAAYFCASSPSLSGNTIYFGEGSWLTVV.

The chain is built from TRBV18 and TRBJ2-1; tentatively, D is TRBD2 (6 bases). In germline, CDR1 is KGHSH, CDR2 LQKENI. V was trimmed by 1 base and J by 3 bases, leaving 13 bases between them. The CDR3 is made up of 16 amino acids. The CDR3 region is CASSPRGDGFYNEQFF. DNA for the CDR3: TGTGCCAGCTCACCACGGGGGGACGGTTTCTACAATGAGCAGTTCTTC.

The V gene is TRBV28, the J gene TRBJ1-4, with TRBD1 identical over 12 bases. The CDR3 contains 16 residues. With 6 bases clipped from V and 7 bases from J, the junction kept 9 bases outside the gene matches. Germline V gene data show CDR1 as MDHEN and CDR2 as SYDVKM. The CDR3 sequence is CASRPGTGGGGEKLFF. The CDR3 nucleotides are TGTGCCAGCAGACCCGGGACAGGGGGCGGAGGTGAAAAACTGTTTTTT.

This clone appeared once. The CDR3 loop reads CASSAPTGSLGNQPQHF. DNA of the CDR3: TGTGCCAGCAGCGCGCCCACAGGTTCGTTGGGGAATCAGCCCCAGCATTTT. The V and J genes are TRBV28 and TRBJ1-5; the D gene is possibly TRBD1 (5 bases). The CDR3 contains 17 residues. Germline V gene lookup returns CDR1 MDHEN and CDR2 SYDVKM. V was pared by 6 bases and J by 4 bases, with 22 bases between.

The J gene is TRBJ1-2, the V gene TRBV29-1, with D possibly being TRBD1 (5 bases). Trimming took 6 bases from V and 8 from J, leaving 13 bases between them. The CDR3 is 11 residues long. Germline-derived CDR1 and CDR2 are SQVTM and ANQGSEA. The CDR3 coding sequence is TGCAGCGTAAGCAGGGTTTTAGGCTACACCTTC. It yields the protein CSVSRVLGYTF.

This clone was seen a single time. This chain joins TRBV18 and TRBJ2-1; D might be TRBD1 (7 bases). Germline-derived CDR1 and CDR2 are KGHSH and LQKENI. The V gene lost 6 bases and the J gene lost 2 bases, with 17 bases spanning the gap. This CDR3 has 16 residues. The CDR3 loop reads CASSTRAGGTYNEQFF. The DNA for the CDR3 is TGTGCCAGCTCCACCAGGGCAGGGGGGACCTACAATGAGCAGTTCTTC.

The chain links TRBV10-3 to TRBJ2-2; 13 bases align to TRBD2. The CDR3 is made up of 17 amino acids. The junction had 5 bases not matched to a gene; V was cut back by 3 bases and J by 4 bases. Germline CDR1 is ENHRY and CDR2 is SYGVKD. The CDR3 loop reads CAISDTTSGRGTGELFF. CDR3 DNA: TGTGCCATCAGTGACACCACTAGCGGGAGGGGCACCGGGGAGCTGTTTTTT.

This chain uses TRBV19 with TRBJ1-5; tentatively, D is TRBD1 (6 bases). This CDR3 region has 16 residues. Trimming stripped 5 bases from V and 3 bases from J, with 17 bases between. CDR1 is LNHDA and CDR2 is SQIVND in the germline V gene (reference sequence). The CDR3 protein is CASSPIRQGYNQPQHF. CDR3 coding DNA: TGTGCCAGTAGTCCAATACGGCAGGGGTACAATCAGCCCCAGCATTTT.

The J gene is TRBJ2-1, the V gene TRBV7-9; possibly TRBD2 for D (6 bases). Trimming shortened V by 6 bases and J by 3 bases, and 18 bases separated the two germline ends. Germline values: CDR1 SEHNR, CDR2 FQNEAQ (reference sequence). This CDR3 has 16 amino acids. The CDR3, as DNA: TGTGCCAGCAGACCCCTTCTGGAGGGGATCTACAATGAGCAGTTCTTC. It yields the protein CASRPLLEGIYNEQFF.

The rearrangement links TRBV19 to TRBJ2-7; TRBD1 matches 9 bases. V was clipped by 0 bases and J by 11 bases; unmatched bases: 8. CDR1 LNHDA and CDR2 SQIVND come from the germline V gene (reference sequence). The length of the CDR3 is 14 residues. The CDR3 here is CASSIEPSGTGKYF. CDR3 DNA sequence: TGTGCCAGTAGTATAGAACCGTCGGGGACAGGGAAGTACTTC. The full variable domain, completed using reference TRBV19 and TRBJ2-7, is DGGITQSPKYLFRKEGQNVTLSCEQNLNHDAMYWYRQDPGQGLRLIYYSQIVNDFQKGDIAEGYSVSREKKESFPLTVTSAQKNPTAFYLCASSIEPSGTGKYFGPGTRLTVT.

The V call is TRBV2, the J call TRBJ2-3; no definite D call. The CDR3 is 14 amino acids. Germline assignment: CDR1 SNHLY and CDR2 FYNNEI. Trimming took off 7 bases at V and 0 bases at J, with 11 bases between the two ends. CDR3: CASKEMASTDTQYF. CDR3 DNA: TGTGCCAGCAAGGAGATGGCGAGCACAGATACGCAGTATTTT.

The V and J genes are TRBV28 and TRBJ2-3; D is undetermined. V was shortened by 6 bases and J by 2 bases, with 12 bases between the two germline ends. Germline CDR1 MDHEN, CDR2 SYDVKM. CDR3 size: 14 residues. CDR3 coding DNA: TGTGCCAGCAGAAGTAGCAGATACACAGATACGCAGTATTTT. This codes for CASRSSRYTDTQYF.

This clone showed up just a few times. The V and J genes are TRBV5-1 and TRBJ1-4; the D is unclear. V dropped 4 bases and J dropped 1 base, with 5 bases sitting between them. The CDR3 covers 13 residues. CDR1 and CDR2 (germline): SGHRS, YFSETQ. DNA for the CDR3: TGCGCCAGCAGCCAGGAAACTAATGAAAAACTGTTTTTT. Protein sequence: CASSQETNEKLFF.